This T cell receptor beta chain comes out of a study of graft-versus-host responses after intestinal transplantation. Study in general: Every one of the recipients received anti-thymocyte globulin induction and afterwards took tacrolimus and steroids for roughly 3 years.

In the case of this clone: Its antigen is not known.

Profiling relied on immunoSEQ multiplex PCR, and the TCRdb table lists in-frame clones only, not all of them. Of tens of thousands of clones in the sample, around 93% were seen once. Study-wide findings and caveats: The presence of high graft-versus-host to host-versus-graft clonal ratios in allografts characterized patients with graft-donor T cell macrochimerism.

The sequence was collected from a human donor who was the organ donor for an intestinal transplant. The starting material was unstimulated CD4+ T cells sorted from spleen or lymph node cells, obtained before transplant.

CDR3 DNA: TGTGCCAGCAGCTTTCCCTCCGGGACTAGCAGGGACGAGCAGTACTTC. It translates to CASSFPSGTSRDEQYF. The chain joins TRBV5-6 to TRBJ2-7; 9 bases are a match to TRBD2. J was trimmed by 5 bases and V by 2 bases; bases with no gene match: 11. Germline V CDR1 and CDR2: SGHDT, YYEEEE. The CDR3 has 16 residues.